These 14 T cell receptor beta chains originate from one sample sequenced in a study of patients and donors after allogeneic stem cell transplantation. TCRdb reanalysed the RT-PCR reads using MiXCR and keeps one entry per CDR3 protein. The sample holds tens of thousands of distinct CDR3 sequences, about 44% seen once. What was sequenced was blood, either unsorted or a sorted T cell fraction (not recorded which). Every receptor here comes from a human donor who was either an allogeneic HSCT recipient or a stem cell or donor lymphocyte infusion donor (not recorded which). It is not recorded whose cells these are; they may come from a transplant donor.

This clonotype was counted a few times. The V call is TRBV6-5, the J call TRBJ1-6; D call uncertain. The CDR3 contains 16 residues. The V and J ends lost 7 bases and 0 bases respectively, with 13 bases between them. Germline V gives CDR1 MNHEY, CDR2 SVGAGI. CDR3 nucleotides: TGTGCCAGCACTTCCGGCGGGAGCTCCTATAATTCACCCCTCCACTTT. Encoded protein: CASTSGGSSYNSPLHF.

This clonotype has only one observation. This chain links TRBV20-1 with TRBJ1-1; 8 bases fit TRBD1. This CDR3 is 13 amino acids long. The germline V gene encodes CDR1 DFQATT and CDR2 SNEGSKA (reference sequence). Unmatched junction bases numbered 7, after V lost 3 bases and J lost 7 bases. CDR3 loop: CSASPRGLGEAFF. The CDR3 DNA sequence: TGCAGTGCTAGTCCCAGGGGGCTAGGTGAAGCTTTCTTT.

The V and J genes are TRBV5-1 and TRBJ2-3, with D possibly matching TRBD1 (5 bases). The CDR3 covers 13 residues. Germline V lookup: CDR1 SGHRS, CDR2 YFSETQ. Trimming took off 5 bases at V and 3 bases at J, with 10 bases between the two ends. CDR3 sequence reads: CASRFDSTDTQYF. For the CDR3, the DNA is TGCGCCAGCAGATTCGACAGTACAGATACGCAGTATTTT.

The chain couples TRBV29-1 to TRBJ1-3; no firm D call. The CDR3 is 14 residues long. Germline values: CDR1 SQVTM, CDR2 ANQGSEA. V was pared by 3 bases and J by 0 bases, with 9 bases between. Written as DNA, the CDR3 is TGCAGCGTTGAGAAGGATAACTCTGGAAACACCATATATTTT. It is translated as CSVEKDNSGNTIYF.

This clonotype was counted many times. This rearrangement joins TRBV6-5 to TRBJ1-3; D remains ambiguous. The CDR3 spans 15 residues. Germline V lookup: CDR1 MNHEY, CDR2 SVGAGI. Between the trimmed V and J ends, which lost 6 bases and 0 bases, there was a span of 12 bases. The CDR3 protein is CASSPLPRSGNTIYF. CDR3 DNA: TGTGCCAGCAGCCCCTTGCCACGCTCTGGAAACACCATATATTTT.

The chain recombines TRBV28 with TRBJ1-5, with a weak D call TRBD1 (5 bases). Trimming stripped 6 bases from V and 2 bases from J, with 11 bases between. This CDR3 has 14 residues. Germline V gene data show CDR1 as MDHEN and CDR2 as SYDVKM. The CDR3 loop is CASSRQWGNQPQHF. CDR3 nucleotide sequence: TGTGCCAGCAGCAGACAGTGGGGCAATCAGCCCCAGCATTTT.

This clonotype was picked up a small number of times. The chain has TRBV4-3 and TRBJ1-2, with D tentatively TRBD1 (5 bases). This CDR3 contains 16 residues. The germline gives CDR1 LGHNA, CDR2 YSLEER. With 6 bases removed from V and 1 base from J, the gap between germline ends came to 18 bases. The DNA for the CDR3 is TGCGCCAGCAGTTCTGGAGCAGGGACGATTAACTATGGCTACACCTTC. It codes for CASSSGAGTINYGYTF.

This clonotype came up a few times. This CDR3 reads CASSLAGIGNQPQHF. DNA of the CDR3: TGTGCCAGCAGCTTAGCGGGGATTGGCAATCAGCCCCAGCATTTT. The V gene is TRBV7-8, the J gene TRBJ1-5; no firm D call. The CDR3 consists of 15 residues. CDR1 SGHVS and CDR2 FQNEAQ come from the germline V gene. The germline V and J ends were trimmed by 0 bases and 2 bases, with 8 bases remaining between them.

This clonotype was picked up one time. The rearrangement links TRBV7-3 to TRBJ2-1; TRBD2 matches at 10 bases. Trimming took 1 base from V and 2 from J; bases not matched to a gene: 5. CDR1 and CDR2 (germline): SGHTA, FQGTGA. The CDR3 sequence is 17 residues long. This CDR3 is CASSLRGAGGTYNEQFF. CDR3 sequence (DNA): TGTGCCAGCAGCTTAAGGGGAGCGGGAGGGACCTACAATGAGCAGTTCTTC.

In DNA, the CDR3 is TGTGCCAGCATGGCGGGGAATGTCCTTAATTCACCCCTCCACTTT. Residues: CASMAGNVLNSPLHF. The chain has TRBV7-9 and TRBJ1-6; the D is unclear. Germline-derived CDR1 and CDR2 are SEHNR and FQNEAQ (reference sequence). V was pared by 7 bases and J by 6 bases, with 16 bases between. This CDR3 comprises 15 residues.

The chain has TRBV12-3 or TRBV12-4 and TRBJ2-1, with 7 bases lining up with TRBD1. V lost 3 bases and J lost 14; bases outside the gene matches: 13. CDR3 length: 14 residues. CDR3 sequence reads: CASSLDPQGIGEFF. CDR3 nucleotide sequence: TGTGCCAGCAGTTTGGATCCACAGGGGATTGGGGAGTTCTTC.

This sequence joins TRBV20-1 and TRBJ1-5; a weak D match, TRBD1 (6 bases). The V gene lost 3 bases and the J gene lost 7 bases, with 13 bases spanning the gap. The CDR3 length is 13 residues. Germline CDR1 DFQATT, CDR2 SNEGSKA (reference sequence). CDR3 bases: TGCAGTGCTAGTATCGCAGGGGTCCAGCCCCAGCATTTT. This gives the protein CSASIAGVQPQHF.

This chain uses TRBV7-6 with TRBJ1-1, with a possible D match to TRBD1 (6 bases). Trimming took off 5 bases at V and 9 bases at J, with 16 bases between the two ends. This CDR3 has 13 amino acids. Germline loops: CDR1 SGHVS, CDR2 FNYEAQ. CDR3 sequence: CASSLGGQYQAFF. The CDR3 DNA sequence: TGTGCCAGCAGCCTGGGGGGGCAGTATCAAGCTTTCTTT.

This clonotype has more than one count but fewer than ten. The genes are TRBV7-9 and TRBJ1-1; the D gene is possibly TRBD1 (5 bases). The CDR3 spans 13 residues. Deletions cut 8 bases from V and 3 bases from J, with 13 bases between. CDR1 SEHNR and CDR2 FQNEAQ come from the germline V gene (reference sequence). CDR3 nucleotides: TGTGCCAGCGGGCCAGCGGGGGACACTGAAGCTTTCTTT. This codes for CASGPAGDTEAFF.